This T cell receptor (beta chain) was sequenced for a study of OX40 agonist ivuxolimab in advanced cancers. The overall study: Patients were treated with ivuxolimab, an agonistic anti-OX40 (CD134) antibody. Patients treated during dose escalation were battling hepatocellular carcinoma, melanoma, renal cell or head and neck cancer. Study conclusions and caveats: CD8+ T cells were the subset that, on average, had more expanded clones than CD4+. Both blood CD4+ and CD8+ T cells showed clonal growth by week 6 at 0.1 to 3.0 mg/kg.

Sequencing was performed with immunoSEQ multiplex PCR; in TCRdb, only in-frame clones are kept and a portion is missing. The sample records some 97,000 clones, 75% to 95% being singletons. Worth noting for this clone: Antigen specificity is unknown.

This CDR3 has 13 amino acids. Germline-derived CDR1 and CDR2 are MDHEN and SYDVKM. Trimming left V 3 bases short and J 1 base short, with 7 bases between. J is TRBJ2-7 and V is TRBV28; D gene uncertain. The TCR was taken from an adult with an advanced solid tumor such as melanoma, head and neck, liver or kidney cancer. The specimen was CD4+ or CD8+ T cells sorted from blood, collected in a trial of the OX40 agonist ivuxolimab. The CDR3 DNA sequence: TGTGCCAGCAGTTTCCCCAGTTCCTACGAGCAGTACTTC. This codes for CASSFPSSYEQYF.